The sequence of this T cell receptor (beta chain) was determined in a study of glioma-infiltrating T cells after dendritic cell vaccination. Study at large: At biweekly intervals, patients got three intradermal dendritic cell vaccine injections.

General study results and limits: Estimated pretreatment TIL content predicted outcome after dendritic cell vaccination.

A remark on this clone: Its antigen is as yet unknown.

Only patients with spare fresh-frozen tumor and over two years of follow-up were included. Deletions cut 9 bases from V and 5 bases from J, with 16 bases between. The CDR3 is 13 amino acids. Germline V gives CDR1 LNHDA, CDR2 SQIVND (reference sequence). Input was around 2.1 ug genomic DNA, or all available if less. The method was immunoSEQ multiplex PCR; TCRdb's version includes in-frame clones alone and lacks a portion of them. The top ten clones hold roughly 7.9% of a sample with over 55,000 clones, 81% of them seen once. The chain employs TRBV19 and TRBJ1-1, with unresolved D. The TCR comes from a human donor with glioblastoma. Sequenced here: blood, sampled before dendritic cell vaccination. CDR3 residues: CASSDERRTEAFF. As DNA, the CDR3 is TGTGCCAGCTCGGACGAACGGAGGACTGAAGCTTTCTTT.